A selection of T cell receptor beta chains follows, all from one sample in a study of cytomegalovirus exposure and HLA in healthy donors. Profiling relied on immunoSEQ multiplex PCR, and the TCRdb table lists in-frame clones only, not all of them. This table has about 130,000 clones, approximately 79% appearing once. What was sequenced was PBMCs. The receptors stem from a man in his late teens or twenties in good health and CMV-seropositive. Each CDR3 is given with its conserved first and last residue. Each record gives: D gene, J gene, V gene, clone size, CDR3 DNA, CDR3 protein. The D gene is left open where the match is weak. Not all rows give a size; the values are once, few, many and, for expanded clones, a class.

D: TRBD1
J: TRBJ1-4
V: TRBV5-4
size: .
DNA: TGTGCCAGCAGCTTCACAGACAGGGGTGGTGAAAAACTGTTTTTT
CDR3: CASSFTDRGGEKLFF

D: TRBD2
J: TRBJ2-3
V: TRBV7-9
size: .
DNA: TGTGCCAGCAGCCACAGCCAGGGACTAGCCGCAGATACGCAGTATTTT
CDR3: CASSHSQGLAADTQYF

D: .
J: TRBJ1-2
V: TRBV7-9
size: .
DNA: TGTTCCAGCAGCTTCCGGGACTCCGCTTTCCTCTTC
CDR3: CSSSFRDSAFLF

D: TRBD1
J: TRBJ2-5
V: TRBV6-1
size: .
DNA: TGTGCCAGCAGTGAGGCCCCGGGACAGGGCCTGACCCAGTACTTC
CDR3: CASSEAPGQGLTQYF

D: .
J: TRBJ2-1
V: TRBV5-1
size: .
DNA: TGCGCCAGCAGCAAAGCTAGCATTGGCAATGAGCAGTTCTTC
CDR3: CASSKASIGNEQFF

D: .
J: TRBJ1-5
V: TRBV6-5
size: few
DNA: TGTGCCAGCAGCCGCGACAGTAGCAATCAGCCCCAGCATTTT
CDR3: CASSRDSSNQPQHF

D: TRBD2
J: TRBJ2-1
V: TRBV9
size: .
DNA: TGTGCCAGCAGCGTAGGCCTAGCGGGAGGGTCCTACAATGAGCAGTTCTTC
CDR3: CASSVGLAGGSYNEQFF

D: TRBD2
J: TRBJ2-4
V: TRBV6-4
size: .
DNA: TGTGCCAGCAGTGACTCAAAACCGGGGACTAGCGGGAAGGGGGCCAAAAACATTCAGTACTTC
CDR3: CASSDSKPGTSGKGAKNIQYF

D: .
J: TRBJ2-7
V: TRBV18
size: .
DNA: TGTGCCAGCTCACCCCAGAAGGTAATCGGGTCACTACAGCAGTACTTC
CDR3: CASSPQKVIGSLQQYF

D: .
J: TRBJ2-7
V: TRBV10-3
size: .
DNA: TGTGCCATCAGCCCTGGACTTTCTACCTACGAGCAGTACTTC
CDR3: CAISPGLSTYEQYF

D: TRBD1
J: TRBJ1-1
V: TRBV10-3
size: .
DNA: TGTGCCATCAGAACAGGGGCCGAGAACACTGAAGCTTTCTTT
CDR3: CAIRTGAENTEAFF

D: TRBD1
J: TRBJ1-2
V: TRBV7-2
size: few
DNA: TGTGCCAGCAGCTTAGGACAGGGGTATGGCTACACCTTC
CDR3: CASSLGQGYGYTF

D: .
J: TRBJ1-4
V: TRBV5-5
size: many
DNA: TGTGCCAGCAGCTTGGCCCAGAATGAAAAACTGTTTTTT
CDR3: CASSLAQNEKLFF

D: .
J: TRBJ1-5
V: TRBV9
size: .
DNA: TGTGCCAGCATCAGACACAATAGCAATCAGCCCCAGCATTTT
CDR3: CASIRHNSNQPQHF

D: TRBD1
J: TRBJ2-7
V: TRBV6-6
size: .
DNA: TGTGCCAGCAGTTACTCGACAGGGTACGAGCAGTACTTC
CDR3: CASSYSTGYEQYF

D: .
J: TRBJ1-2
V: TRBV6-5
size: .
DNA: TGTGCCAGCAGCAGCCTTACAGGGACTAACTATGGCTACACCTTC
CDR3: CASSSLTGTNYGYTF

D: TRBD2
J: TRBJ2-1
V: TRBV7-3
size: .
DNA: TGTGCCAGCAGCTCCATTACTAGCGGGAGGGGAAATGAGCAGTTCTTC
CDR3: CASSSITSGRGNEQFF

D: .
J: TRBJ1-3
V: TRBV5-1
size: .
DNA: TGCGCCAGCAGCTTGCGGAGCTCTGGAAACACCATATATTTT
CDR3: CASSLRSSGNTIYF

D: .
J: TRBJ1-1
V: TRBV6-5
size: .
DNA: TGTGCCAGCAGTTACTCGGGAGGCACTGAAGCTTTCTTT
CDR3: CASSYSGGTEAFF

D: .
J: TRBJ2-5
V: TRBV9
size: .
DNA: TGTGCCAGCAGCGTATCTGGGACTGGAGAGGAGACCCAGTACTTC
CDR3: CASSVSGTGEETQYF

D: TRBD1
J: TRBJ1-5
V: TRBV12-5
size: .
DNA: TGTGCTAGTGATACACCGGGACAGGGAGGGAGCAATCAGCCCCAGCATTTT
CDR3: CASDTPGQGGSNQPQHF

D: TRBD1
J: TRBJ2-1
V: TRBV12-5
size: .
DNA: TGTGCTAGTGGTTTGGACTCTCTATTGAGCGGGACAGGGACGTGGAATGAGCAGTTCTTC
CDR3: CASGLDSLLSGTGTWNEQFF

D: TRBD2
J: TRBJ2-3
V: TRBV6-1
size: .
DNA: TGTGCCAGCAGCGGGACTAGCGGGGGGGCCGATACGCAGTATTTT
CDR3: CASSGTSGGADTQYF

D: .
J: TRBJ1-4
V: TRBV9
size: .
DNA: TGTGCCAGCAGCGTAGGAGGGAGCACTAATGAAAAACTGTTTTTT
CDR3: CASSVGGSTNEKLFF

D: TRBD2
J: TRBJ2-3
V: TRBV5-6
size: .
DNA: TGTGCCAGCAGCCCCCTGGGGGGGGAAGGGACAGATACGCAGTATTTT
CDR3: CASSPLGGEGTDTQYF

D: .
J: TRBJ1-1
V: TRBV11-2
size: .
DNA: TGTGCCAGCAGCCTGAGGGGGGGATACACTGAAGCTTTCTTT
CDR3: CASSLRGGYTEAFF

D: TRBD2
J: TRBJ2-3
V: TRBV27
size: .
DNA: TGTGCCAGCAGTAGACTAGCGGATACGCAGTATTTT
CDR3: CASSRLADTQYF

D: TRBD1
J: TRBJ1-5
V: TRBV10-3
size: once
DNA: TGTGCCATCAGTGAGGCCGGGGGGACCGGGACAGGGAACAATCAGCCCCAGCATTTT
CDR3: CAISEAGGTGTGNNQPQHF

D: TRBD2
J: TRBJ2-3
V: TRBV29-1
size: few
DNA: TGCAGCGTTGAGTCGCTAGCGGGAGGGGCAGATACGCAGTATTTT
CDR3: CSVESLAGGADTQYF

D: .
J: TRBJ2-7
V: TRBV9
size: .
DNA: TGTGCCAGCAGCACGCGAGCGATTGCCTACGAGCAGTACTTC
CDR3: CASSTRAIAYEQYF

D: TRBD1
J: TRBJ2-2
V: TRBV11-3
size: few
DNA: TGTGCCAGCAGCTTAGCCGGGACAGGCGCCGGGGAGCTGTTTTTT
CDR3: CASSLAGTGAGELFF

D: .
J: TRBJ1-6
V: TRBV18
size: .
DNA: TGTGCCAGCTCACCGCCAGATGTCCGGAGTGATTCACCCCTCCACTTT
CDR3: CASSPPDVRSDSPLHF

D: TRBD2
J: TRBJ2-7
V: TRBV4-3
size: .
DNA: TGCGCCAGCAGCCAAGTTGGGCCGGAGCGGGAGGGCCTCTACGAGCAGTACTTC
CDR3: CASSQVGPEREGLYEQYF

D: TRBD2
J: TRBJ2-2
V: TRBV10-3
size: .
DNA: TGTGCCACAGGGTCCGAGCGGGAGGGCCGCACCGGGGAGCTGTTTTTT
CDR3: CATGSEREGRTGELFF

D: TRBD1
J: TRBJ1-2
V: TRBV18
size: .
DNA: TGTGCCAGCTCACCTTTAGACAGGGGGCTTAGCGGCTACACCTTC
CDR3: CASSPLDRGLSGYTF

D: TRBD1
J: TRBJ1-2
V: TRBV30
size: .
DNA: TGTGCCTGGAGTGTCAGGGGGCTTGCCCATGGCTACACCTTC
CDR3: CAWSVRGLAHGYTF

D: .
J: TRBJ1-5
V: TRBV2
size: .
DNA: TGTGCCAGCAGTGATAGGCAGCTAGTCAATCAGCCCCAGCATTTT
CDR3: CASSDRQLVNQPQHF

D: .
J: TRBJ2-1
V: TRBV5-1
size: once
DNA: TGCGCCAGCAGCTTACAGGGTGAGCAGTTCTTC
CDR3: CASSLQGEQFF

D: TRBD1
J: TRBJ2-7
V: TRBV6-1
size: .
DNA: TGTGCCAGCAGTGGCCGGGACAGAAAGGTCTACGAGCAGTACTTC
CDR3: CASSGRDRKVYEQYF

D: TRBD2
J: TRBJ2-7
V: TRBV7-2
size: .
DNA: TGTGCCAGCAGCTTGCGGACTAGCGGGACACTCGTGGAGCAGTACTTC
CDR3: CASSLRTSGTLVEQYF

D: TRBD2
J: TRBJ2-5
V: TRBV7-2
size: few
DNA: TGTGCCAGCAGCTTAGACGGCGGGGGGGCCCAAGAGACCCAGTACTTC
CDR3: CASSLDGGGAQETQYF

D: .
J: TRBJ1-5
V: TRBV10-3
size: .
DNA: TGTGCCATCAGTGAGTCTTCAGGGGTCAATCAGCCCCAGCATTTT
CDR3: CAISESSGVNQPQHF

D: .
J: TRBJ2-2
V: TRBV29-1
size: .
DNA: TGCAGCGTTGAGGAGCGACCGAACACCGGGGAGCTGTTTTTT
CDR3: CSVEERPNTGELFF

D: TRBD1
J: TRBJ1-5
V: TRBV7-8
size: .
DNA: TGTGCCAGCAGTTTGACAGGGGGAAATCAGCCCCAGCATTTT
CDR3: CASSLTGGNQPQHF

D: .
J: TRBJ1-2
V: TRBV28
size: few
DNA: TGTGCCAGCAGTACTTCTAACTATGGCTACACCTTC
CDR3: CASSTSNYGYTF